One sample yielded the 18 T cell receptor beta chains listed below, sequenced in a study of OX40 agonist ivuxolimab in advanced cancers. The assay was immunoSEQ multiplex PCR, and TCRdb's table has in-frame clones only and misses some. The profile shows 65,000 to 80,000 clones, 91% of them singletons. The sequencing used CD4+ or CD8+ T cells sorted from blood, collected in a trial of the OX40 agonist ivuxolimab. The origin of the receptors is an adult with an advanced solid tumor such as melanoma, head and neck, liver or kidney cancer.

This chain links TRBV11-2 with TRBJ2-3; 7 bases map to TRBD2. This CDR3 spans 15 amino acids. Trimming at V came to 5 bases and at J to 1 base, leaving 6 bases not matched to a gene. The germline gives CDR1 SGHAT, CDR2 FQNNGV. The CDR3 sequence is CASSTPLAGTDTQYF. As DNA, the CDR3 is TGTGCCAGCAGCACACCTCTAGCGGGCACAGATACGCAGTATTTT.

This clone was detected a few times. The chain joins TRBV5-4 to TRBJ2-7; 9 bases fit TRBD2. This CDR3 has 15 residues. Per germline, CDR1 SGHNT and CDR2 YYREEE (reference sequence). V shed 3 bases, J shed 4 bases, and the junction held 8 bases outside the gene matches. The CDR3 bases are TGTGCCAGCAGCTATCTGGCGGGAGGGCGGTACGAGCAGTACTTC. It encodes CASSYLAGGRYEQYF. The full variable domain, its missing parts supplied by reference TRBV5-4 and TRBJ2-7, is ETGVTQSPTHLIKTRGQQVTLRCSSQSGHNTVSWYQQALGQGPQFIFQYYREEENGRGNFPPRFSGLQFPNYSSELNVNALELDDSALYLCASSYLAGGRYEQYFGPGTRLTVT.

The J gene is TRBJ2-1, the V gene TRBV5-1; a weak D match, TRBD2 (6 bases). The V gene lost 2 bases and the J gene lost 1 base, with 10 bases spanning the gap. This CDR3 is 15 amino acids long. Germline values: CDR1 SGHRS, CDR2 YFSETQ. The CDR3 reads CASSLKGTSYNEQFF. DNA for the CDR3: TGCGCCAGCAGCTTAAAGGGGACTTCCTACAATGAGCAGTTCTTC.

V gene TRBV2 combines with J gene TRBJ1-5; D is uncertain. Trimming shortened V by 2 bases and J by 5 bases, and 16 bases separated the two germline ends. The germline V gene encodes CDR1 SNHLY and CDR2 FYNNEI. The CDR3 is 16 residues long. The CDR3: CASSEFLRRKDQPQHF. CDR3 nucleotides: TGTGCCAGCAGTGAATTTCTCAGAAGAAAGGATCAGCCCCAGCATTTT.

V and J are TRBV9 and TRBJ2-2, with D maybe TRBD1 (6 bases). The V end was cut by 3 bases, the J end by 4 bases, with 16 bases between. CDR1 SGDLS and CDR2 YYNGEE come from the germline V gene. The length of the CDR3 is 16 residues. The CDR3 loop reads CASSGPGSGATGELFF. CDR3 DNA: TGTGCCAGCAGCGGTCCAGGATCAGGGGCCACCGGGGAGCTGTTTTTT.

The rearrangement joins TRBV6-6 to TRBJ2-5, with TRBD1 as a possible D gene (6 bases). Germline V lookup: CDR1 MNHNY, CDR2 SVGAGI (reference sequence). The CDR3 is 14 residues long. V was cut by 2 bases and J by 1 base, with 8 bases left in between. CDR3 region: CASSYGTTQETQYF. Written as DNA, the CDR3 is TGTGCCAGCAGTTACGGGACAACCCAAGAGACCCAGTACTTC.

This clone was detected a few times. V is TRBV11-3 and J is TRBJ2-7; D gene uncertain. This CDR3 spans 13 amino acids. V was pared by 4 bases and J by 1 base, with 8 bases between. CDR1 is SGHNT, CDR2 YENEEA, per germline. The CDR3 is CASSSYSSYEQYF. The CDR3 coding sequence is TGTGCCAGCAGCTCCTATTCTTCCTACGAGCAGTACTTC.

The sample holds one count of this clone. The genes are TRBV5-6 and TRBJ2-7; D possibly matches TRBD1 or TRBD2 (5 bases each). Trimming removed 2 bases from V and 2 bases from J, with 14 bases in between. The germline V gene has CDR1 SGHDT and CDR2 YYEEEE. The CDR3 totals 15 residues. CDR3 protein: CASSLGTTSPYEQYF. The CDR3 nucleotides read TGTGCCAGCAGCTTAGGGACCACTAGTCCCTACGAGCAGTACTTC.

This clone is a singleton in its sample. This chain joins TRBV9 and TRBJ2-1; D is undetermined. The germline CDR1 and CDR2 sequences are SGDLS and YYNGEE. The CDR3 sequence is 11 residues long. Deletions cut 1 base from V and 5 bases from J, with 1 base between. This CDR3 reads CASSVNNEQFF. CDR3 coding DNA: TGTGCCAGCAGCGTAAACAATGAGCAGTTCTTC. Variable domain in full (rest from reference TRBV9 and TRBJ2-1): DSGVTQTPKHLITATGQRVTLRCSPRSGDLSVYWYQQSLDQGLQFLIQYYNGEERAKGNILERFSAQQFPDLHSELNLSSLELGDSALYFCASSVNNEQFFGPGTRLTVL.

This chain joins TRBV10-3 and TRBJ2-4, with D maybe TRBD1 (6 bases). CDR3 length: 15 amino acids. Per the germline V gene, CDR1 is ENHRY and CDR2 is SYGVKD. Deletions cut 3 bases from V and 0 bases from J, with 9 bases between. CDR3 bases: TGTGCCATCAGTGAAGGGGGAATAGCCAAAAACATTCAGTACTTC. Its translation is CAISEGGIAKNIQYF.

The chain carries TRBV11-2 and TRBJ2-2, with 8 bases identical to TRBD2. Losses at the gene ends were 6 bases for V and 5 bases for J; bases not matched to a gene: 14. The CDR3 loop spans 17 amino acids. The germline V gene encodes CDR1 SGHAT and CDR2 FQNNGV. The CDR3 sequence is CASSPWLGREATGELFF. CDR3 nucleotide sequence: TGTGCCAGCAGTCCCTGGCTGGGGCGGGAGGCAACCGGGGAGCTGTTTTTT.

This chain uses TRBV7-9 with TRBJ2-2, with 11 bases matching TRBD1. CDR3 size: 16 residues. V was clipped by 4 bases and J by 3 bases; unmatched bases: 4. Germline lookup yields CDR1 SEHNR and CDR2 FQNEAQ (reference sequence). CDR3: CASSWTGGADTGELFF. CDR3 sequence (DNA): TGTGCCAGCAGCTGGACAGGGGGCGCAGACACCGGGGAGCTGTTTTTT.

This sequence joins TRBV13 and TRBJ2-7, with 10 nucleotides matching TRBD1. Germline V gene sequence: CDR1 PRHDT, CDR2 FYEKMQ (reference sequence). Trimming cost V 7 bases and J 4 bases; bases outside gene matches: 4. The CDR3 sequence is 13 residues long. The chain's CDR3 is CASTSGQGYEQYF. Written as DNA, the CDR3 is TGTGCCAGCACCTCGGGACAGGGGTACGAGCAGTACTTC.

The genes are TRBV9 and TRBJ1-1, with D perhaps matching TRBD1 (5 bases). The CDR3 runs 15 residues. The V and J ends lost 5 bases and 1 base respectively, with 15 bases between them. Germline V CDR1 and CDR2: SGDLS, YYNGEE. CDR3 loop: CASSSFGTANTEAFF. Written as DNA, the CDR3 is TGTGCCAGCAGTTCCTTCGGGACGGCGAACACTGAAGCTTTCTTT.

This clone was detected once. The V and J genes are TRBV28 and TRBJ2-7; D call uncertain. V was pared by 5 bases and J by 3 bases, with 14 bases between. The CDR3 sequence is 14 residues long. CDR1 MDHEN and CDR2 SYDVKM come from the germline V gene. The CDR3 spells CASSPDHLYYEQYF. Here the CDR3 DNA reads TGTGCCAGCAGTCCGGACCACCTCTACTACGAGCAGTACTTC.

The genes are TRBV27 and TRBJ2-1; 9 nucleotides match TRBD2. The CDR3 loop spans 15 amino acids. The V and J ends lost 7 bases and 3 bases, in that order; junction bases with no gene match: 7. Per the germline V gene, CDR1 is MNHEY and CDR2 is SMNVEV (reference sequence). The CDR3, as DNA: TGTGCCAGCACCCTAGCGGGAAATAACTACAATGAGCAGTTCTTC. Translating it yields CASTLAGNNYNEQFF.

This clone has a single count. The rearrangement uses TRBV7-3 and TRBJ1-1; 8 bases line up with TRBD1. With 1 base clipped from V and 3 bases from J, the junction kept 13 bases outside the gene matches. Germline V gene data show CDR1 as SGHTA and CDR2 as FQGTGA. There are 18 residues in the CDR3. The CDR3: CASSLNIDRGLGDTEAFF. CDR3 DNA: TGTGCCAGCAGCTTAAACATCGACAGGGGCCTAGGTGACACTGAAGCTTTCTTT.

The V and J genes are TRBV6-1 and TRBJ1-4; D unresolved. This CDR3 has 14 residues. V was shortened by 2 bases and J by 3 bases, with 7 bases between the two germline ends. The germline V gene encodes CDR1 MNHNS and CDR2 SASEGT. The CDR3 loop is CASSEMTPNEKLFF. The DNA for the CDR3 is TGTGCCAGCAGTGAAATGACACCTAATGAAAAACTGTTTTTT.